One sample yielded the 18 T cell receptor beta chains listed below, sequenced in a study of T cell responses to AZD1222 COVID-19 vaccine. The assay was immunoSEQ multiplex PCR, and TCRdb's table has in-frame clones only and misses some. The table shows 150,000 or so clones, with approximately 91% occurring only once. The sample here was peripheral blood, taken 28 days after the second AZD1222 dose. Receptor source: an adult who received the AZD1222 COVID-19 vaccine.

The V gene is TRBV6-6, the J gene TRBJ1-1; D call uncertain. There are 10 residues in the CDR3. The germline V gene encodes CDR1 MNHNY and CDR2 SVGAGI (reference sequence). Deletions cut 5 bases from V and 4 bases from J, with 2 bases between. CDR3 nucleotide sequence: TGTGCCAGCAGTCGCACTGAAGCTTTCTTT. Protein: CASSRTEAFF.

The chain recombines TRBV18 with TRBJ2-7; TRBD2 agrees at 14 bases. V was pared by 4 bases and J by 2 bases, with 4 bases of the junction left unmatched. This CDR3 comprises 16 residues. Germline V gene lookup returns CDR1 KGHSH and CDR2 LQKENI. CDR3 loop: CASSQRLAGGTYEQYF. As DNA, the CDR3 is TGTGCCAGCTCACAACGACTAGCGGGAGGGACCTACGAGCAGTACTTC.

This rearrangement joins TRBV18 to TRBJ2-5; no reliable D call. Between the trimmed V and J ends, which lost 3 bases and 0 bases, there was a span of 23 bases. The CDR3 is 19 residues long. Germline V gives CDR1 KGHSH, CDR2 LQKENI. The CDR3 DNA follows: TGTGCCAGCTCACCCAGCCCTTGGCGGCCTACAAGAGACCAAGAGACCCAGTACTTC. It codes for CASSPSPWRPTRDQETQYF.

This clone was counted once. J is TRBJ2-1 and V is TRBV30, with D possibly being TRBD2 (6 bases). Trimming cost V 0 bases and J 7 bases, with 13 bases left between them. Germline CDR1 reads GTSNPN; CDR2 reads SVGIG (reference sequence). This CDR3 has 14 residues. The CDR3 reads CAWSVWREGNEQFF. The CDR3 DNA is TGTGCCTGGAGTGTATGGCGGGAAGGTAATGAGCAGTTCTTC.

The chain links TRBV7-9 to TRBJ1-1; TRBD1 might be the D (5 bases). The germline CDR1 and CDR2 sequences are SEHNR and FQNEAQ (reference sequence). Trimming pared 4 bases from V and 7 bases from J, leaving 13 bases between. CDR3 size: 13 residues. DNA of the CDR3: TGTGCCAGCAGCTCCACAAGGGACGGTGAAGCTTTCTTT. Protein: CASSSTRDGEAFF.

The V gene is TRBV12-3 or TRBV12-4, the J gene TRBJ2-1, with a weak D call TRBD2 (6 bases). The CDR3 runs to 13 residues. V shed 2 bases and J shed 4 bases, with 6 bases lying between them. CDR3 sequence reads: CASSLRGYNEQFF. In DNA, the CDR3 is TGTGCCAGCAGTTTACGGGGGTACAATGAGCAGTTCTTC.

This rearrangement joins TRBV18 to TRBJ1-2; D remains unclear. The CDR3 runs 16 residues. Trimming left V 2 bases short and J 0 bases short, with 13 bases between. The germline V gene encodes CDR1 KGHSH and CDR2 LQKENI. The CDR3 reads CASSPSRAVSNYGYTF. CDR3 nucleotides: TGTGCCAGCTCACCATCGAGGGCAGTCTCTAACTATGGCTACACCTTC.

J is TRBJ2-5 and V is TRBV7-9; D might be TRBD2 (7 bases). The CDR3 loop spans 16 amino acids. With 5 bases removed from V and 5 bases from J, the gap between germline ends came to 21 bases. CDR1 is SEHNR, CDR2 FQNEAQ, per germline (reference sequence). CDR3 loop: CASSLEGGRAWETQYF. Here the CDR3 DNA reads TGTGCCAGCAGCCTGGAGGGGGGGAGGGCCTGGGAGACCCAGTACTTC.

V and J are TRBV27 and TRBJ1-1, with D uncertain. This CDR3 has 15 amino acids. Trimming stripped 5 bases from V and 1 base from J, with 14 bases between. From germline, CDR1 is MNHEY and CDR2 SMNVEV (reference sequence). This CDR3 reads CASSNGVPPNTEAFF. In DNA, the CDR3 is TGTGCCAGCAGTAATGGGGTACCTCCGAACACTGAAGCTTTCTTT.

This chain uses TRBV27 with TRBJ2-1, with D unclear. This CDR3 contains 17 residues. Between the trimmed V and J ends, which lost 1 base and 3 bases, there was a span of 16 bases. CDR1 and CDR2 (germline): MNHEY, SMNVEV (reference sequence). The chain's CDR3 is CASSLFAPPIGYNEQFF. The CDR3 nucleotides are TGTGCCAGCAGTTTATTCGCCCCGCCTATAGGCTACAATGAGCAGTTCTTC.

The rearrangement joins TRBV24-1 to TRBJ2-3; 10 bases are a match to TRBD2. There are 17 residues in the CDR3. V shed 5 bases, J shed 6 bases, and the junction held 13 bases outside the gene matches. Germline lookup yields CDR1 KGHDR and CDR2 SFDVKD. The CDR3 sequence is CATSALLEGLAKDTQYF. The CDR3 bases are TGTGCCACCAGTGCCCTTTTGGAGGGACTAGCGAAGGATACGCAGTATTTT.

In regard to this clone: It is unclear where the CDR3 begins or ends on the DNA, so no DNA is shown, and the CDR3 is as TCRdb lists it. The chain is built from TRBV28 and TRBJ2-5. CDR1 and CDR2 from the germline V gene are MDHEN and SYDVKM. The CDR3 has 17 amino acids, counting both end residues. CDR3 loop: CASSSSTGAKIRGTQYF.

The rearrangement uses TRBV6-2 or TRBV6-3 and TRBJ2-2; 7 bases line up with TRBD1. Germline trimming cut 4 bases from V and 2 bases from J; bases unmatched to any gene: 10. The CDR3 is 17 residues long. Germline values: CDR1 MNHEY, CDR2 SVGEGT. The CDR3 sequence: CASSSRTGALNTGELFF. CDR3 nucleotides: TGTGCCAGCAGTTCGCGCACAGGGGCCCTAAACACCGGGGAGCTGTTTTTT.

The rearrangement links TRBV9 to TRBJ2-7; either TRBD1 or TRBD2 may fit D (5 bases each). Germline V gives CDR1 SGDLS, CDR2 YYNGEE. The CDR3 runs 14 residues. V shed 4 bases and J shed 3 bases, with 14 bases lying between them. The CDR3 region has the DNA TGTGCCAGCAGCACGGGGCAGGCTGGCTACGAGCAGTACTTC. Translating gives CASSTGQAGYEQYF.

The rearrangement uses TRBV6-1 and TRBJ2-7; D could derive from TRBD1 or TRBD2 (5 bases each). CDR3 length: 14 amino acids. Trimming cost V 0 bases and J 0 bases, with 6 bases left between them. The germline V gene has CDR1 MNHNS and CDR2 SASEGT. Here the CDR3 DNA reads TGTGCCAGCAGTGAAGCTGGGGGCTCCTACGAGCAGTACTTC. Amino acids: CASSEAGGSYEQYF.

The chain carries TRBV5-5 and TRBJ1-6; 10 nucleotides line up with TRBD1. The CDR3 sequence is 18 residues long. The J segment lost 12 bases and the V segment lost 0 bases, leaving 15 bases of the junction unmatched. CDR1 and CDR2 (germline): SGHKS, YYEKEE (reference sequence). The CDR3 nucleotides are TGTGCCAGCAGCTTGGCCACCCGGGGGACAGGGGATTATGTACCCCTCCACTTT. Protein product: CASSLATRGTGDYVPLHF.

This chain links TRBV4-3 with TRBJ1-2; the match to TRBD1 covers 9 bases. The germline V gene has CDR1 LGHNA and CDR2 YSLEER. There are 15 residues in the CDR3. The V and J ends lost 3 bases and 6 bases, in that order; junction bases with no gene match: 8. CDR3 nucleotides: TGCGCCAGCAGCCAGACGACAGGGGGTTTCGATGGCTACACCTTC. Translating it yields CASSQTTGGFDGYTF.

The rearrangement links TRBV4-2 to TRBJ2-3; 7 nucleotides match TRBD2. There are 18 residues in the CDR3. CDR1 and CDR2 (germline): LGHNA, YNFKEQ. With 4 bases clipped from V and 3 bases from J, the junction kept 16 bases outside the gene matches. This CDR3 reads CASSLYRTLGGGTDTQYF. In nucleotides, the CDR3 is TGTGCCAGCAGCCTATACCGAACTTTAGGCGGGGGAACAGATACGCAGTATTTT.